This entry lists 2 T cell receptor beta chains sequenced from one sample in a study of cytomegalovirus exposure and HLA in healthy donors. PCR primers comprised 60 Vbeta and 13 Jbeta primers. Only in-frame clones appear in the TCRdb table, and some are missing; sequencing was by immunoSEQ multiplex PCR. The profile shows fewer than 85,000 clones, about 84% of them singletons. What was sequenced was PBMCs. Source of these receptors: a man aged 40-55 years in good health and CMV-seronegative.

The rearrangement links TRBV11-2 to TRBJ1-4, with no clear D. Between the trimmed V and J ends, which lost 0 bases and 7 bases, there was a span of 6 bases. Germline V lookup: CDR1 SGHAT, CDR2 FQNNGV. The CDR3 contains 13 residues. The CDR3 sequence is CASSLDEAEKLFF. The CDR3 nucleotides are TGTGCCAGCAGCTTAGACGAAGCTGAAAAACTGTTTTTT.

The chain employs TRBV4-2 and TRBJ2-7, with 8 bases matching TRBD1. The J segment lost 4 bases and the V segment lost 0 bases, leaving 5 bases of the junction unmatched. Germline CDR1 and CDR2: LGHNA and YNFKEQ. This CDR3 region has 15 residues. CDR3 sequence: CASSQEHRGTYEQYF. The CDR3 region has the DNA TGTGCCAGCAGCCAAGAACACAGGGGGACATACGAGCAGTACTTC.